Each of the 29 T cell receptor beta chains below was sequenced from the same sample in a study of patients and donors after allogeneic stem cell transplantation. Via MiXCR, TCRdb re-called the RT-PCR reads, giving one row per CDR3 protein. The repertoire holds more than 850,000 distinct CDR3 sequences, with 18% as singletons. Sequenced sample: blood, either unsorted or a sorted T cell fraction (not recorded which). Receptors originate from a human donor who was either an allogeneic HSCT recipient or a stem cell or donor lymphocyte infusion donor (not recorded which). It is not recorded whose cells these are; they may come from a transplant donor.

The V gene is TRBV6-5, the J gene TRBJ2-1; the match to TRBD2 covers 8 bases. The CDR3 length is 15 residues. Germline V gene data show CDR1 as MNHEY and CDR2 as SVGAGI. V lost 4 bases, J lost 2 bases, and 4 bases stayed unmatched. In nucleotides, the CDR3 is TGTGCCAGCAGTTGGACTAGCCGGACCTACAATGAGCAGTTCTTC. Protein sequence: CASSWTSRTYNEQFF.

The genes are TRBV6-5 and TRBJ1-6, with 10 bases matching TRBD1. The germline CDR1 and CDR2 sequences are MNHEY and SVGAGI. Germline trimming cut 2 bases from V and 8 bases from J; bases unmatched to any gene: 9. The CDR3 totals 17 residues. CDR3 protein: CASSYGTGDRRDSPLHF. The CDR3 coding sequence is TGTGCCAGCAGTTACGGGACAGGGGATCGGAGGGATTCACCCCTCCACTTT.

V usage is TRBV6-5 and J usage is TRBJ2-1, with D perhaps being TRBD1 or TRBD2 (5 bases each). V was pared by 5 bases and J by 9 bases, with 11 bases between. This CDR3 comprises 12 residues. Per the germline V gene, CDR1 is MNHEY and CDR2 is SVGAGI. The CDR3 here is CASSPGASEQFF. The CDR3 DNA reads as TGTGCCAGCAGTCCCGGGGCCTCTGAGCAGTTCTTC.

This clonotype was recorded only once. The V gene is TRBV5-5, the J gene TRBJ2-7; 10 bases fit TRBD1. CDR3 length: 18 amino acids. Germline V lookup: CDR1 SGHKS, CDR2 YYEKEE (reference sequence). The V segment lost 4 bases and the J segment 2 bases; nucleotides outside the gene matches: 15. The CDR3 spells CASSLRKGTGAKTYEQYF. The CDR3 DNA reads as TGTGCCAGCAGCCTAAGAAAGGGGACAGGGGCGAAAACCTACGAGCAGTACTTC.

The J gene is TRBJ2-7, the V gene TRBV20-1; D is undetermined. This CDR3 has 14 amino acids. The V and J ends lost 5 bases and 5 bases respectively, with 19 bases between them. From germline, CDR1 is DFQATT and CDR2 SNEGSKA (reference sequence). The CDR3 protein is CSALPFPSGDEQYF. The CDR3 region has the DNA TGCAGTGCTCTCCCATTTCCCTCTGGGGACGAGCAGTACTTC.

The chain couples TRBV29-1 to TRBJ1-2; 10 bases are a match to TRBD1. Germline CDR1 is SQVTM and CDR2 is ANQGSEA. V shed 7 bases and J 8 bases; nucleotides not matched to a gene: 10. The CDR3 loop spans 13 amino acids. CDR3 in amino acids: CSAPMGQGSGYTF. CDR3 sequence (DNA): TGCAGCGCCCCCATGGGACAGGGGAGCGGCTACACCTTC.

This clonotype was detected only a few times. This chain connects TRBV20-1 to TRBJ2-2; maybe TRBD1 (6 bases). V was trimmed by 4 bases and J by 5 bases, leaving 14 bases between them. Germline-derived CDR1 and CDR2 are DFQATT and SNEGSKA (reference sequence). The CDR3 runs 14 residues. The CDR3 region is CSATRGSITGELFF. The DNA of the CDR3 is TGCAGTGCTACCAGGGGCTCAATAACCGGGGAGCTGTTTTTT.

This clonotype appeared a few times. CDR3 sequence reads: CATSVTSGSYEQFF. CDR3 sequence (DNA): TGTGCCACCAGTGTGACTAGCGGGAGTTATGAGCAGTTCTTC. This rearrangement joins TRBV24-1 to TRBJ2-1; TRBD2 aligns across 12 bases. The CDR3 runs to 14 residues. In germline, CDR1 is KGHDR, CDR2 SFDVKD. Losses at the gene ends were 5 bases for V and 8 bases for J; bases not matched to a gene: 3.

This clonotype has only a few counts. The V gene is TRBV4-1, the J gene TRBJ1-3; D might be TRBD1 (6 bases). There are 15 residues in the CDR3. V was clipped by 0 bases and J by 3 bases, with 9 bases between them. Germline CDR1 reads MGHRA; CDR2 reads YSYEKL. The CDR3 is CASSQDKGGGNTIYF. CDR3 DNA sequence: TGCGCCAGCAGCCAAGATAAAGGGGGTGGAAACACCATATATTTT.

The sample holds a few counts of this clonotype. This chain uses TRBV7-9 with TRBJ2-5, with no clear D. Germline CDR1 SEHNR, CDR2 FQNEAQ (reference sequence). V dropped 8 bases and J dropped 1 base, with 11 bases sitting between them. CDR3 length: 13 amino acids. The chain's CDR3 is CASVPESQETQYF. In nucleotides, the CDR3 is TGTGCCAGCGTGCCAGAATCCCAAGAGACCCAGTACTTC.

This clonotype was seen only a few times. This chain links TRBV11-2 with TRBJ2-6; D possibly corresponds to TRBD1 (5 bases). The V gene lost 5 bases and the J gene lost 3 bases, with 11 bases spanning the gap. The CDR3 runs to 15 residues. The germline V gene encodes CDR1 SGHAT and CDR2 FQNNGV. This CDR3 reads CASSPTVNGANVLTF. The CDR3 DNA sequence: TGTGCCAGCAGCCCGACAGTAAATGGGGCCAACGTCCTGACTTTC.

This sequence joins TRBV29-1 and TRBJ1-5, with no clear D. The CDR3 is made up of 13 amino acids. With 4 bases removed from V and 3 bases from J, the gap between germline ends came to 10 bases. Germline CDR1 SQVTM, CDR2 ANQGSEA. CDR3 sequence: CSVVLETNQPQHF. DNA for the CDR3: TGCAGCGTTGTCTTGGAGACCAATCAGCCCCAGCATTTT.

This clonotype was counted a few times. The V gene is TRBV7-9, the J gene TRBJ1-5, with a weak D call TRBD1 (6 bases). CDR1 is SEHNR, CDR2 FQNEAQ, per germline (reference sequence). The CDR3 runs 16 residues. V was cut by 5 bases and J by 1 base, with 15 bases left in between. The CDR3: CASSPGRGASNQPQHF. CDR3 DNA sequence: TGTGCCAGCAGCCCGGGGCGGGGGGCGAGCAATCAGCCCCAGCATTTT.

This clonotype was seen only a few times. This sequence joins TRBV5-5 and TRBJ1-6; a possible D gene is TRBD1 (5 bases). The V gene lost 4 bases and the J gene lost 1 base, with 18 bases spanning the gap. The CDR3 sequence is 18 residues long. Germline V CDR1 and CDR2: SGHKS, YYEKEE (reference sequence). The CDR3 region has the DNA TGTGCCAGCAGCGGAGGGGAAATGGAAAGTTCCTATAATTCACCCCTCCACTTT. This translates into CASSGGEMESSYNSPLHF.

The sample holds many counts of this clonotype. CDR3 residues: CAIRDRDEQFF. The CDR3 DNA reads TGTGCCATCAGGGACAGGGATGAGCAGTTCTTC. The gene calls are TRBV10-3 and TRBJ2-1; 8 nucleotides line up with TRBD1. V lost 6 bases, J lost 8 bases, and 0 bases stayed unmatched. CDR3 size: 11 residues. Germline-derived CDR1 and CDR2 are ENHRY and SYGVKD.

This clonotype has just a few counts. The chain recombines TRBV12-3 or TRBV12-4 with TRBJ2-5; maybe TRBD2 (6 bases). Between the trimmed V and J ends, which lost 8 bases and 6 bases, there was a span of 13 bases. The CDR3 is 12 amino acids. The CDR3, as DNA: TGTGCCAGCGGGCCTAGCGTAAAGACCCAGTACTTC. Its translation: CASGPSVKTQYF.

The CDR3 region is CAIRDRGRENTGELFF. CDR3 nucleotide sequence: TGTGCCATCAGGGACAGGGGGCGAGAGAACACCGGGGAGCTGTTTTTT. V gene TRBV10-3 combines with J gene TRBJ2-2, with TRBD1 identical over 11 bases. Germline lookup yields CDR1 ENHRY and CDR2 SYGVKD. V lost 6 bases and J lost 1; bases outside the gene matches: 4. The CDR3 runs 16 residues.

The chain couples TRBV20-1 to TRBJ2-7, with no clear D. CDR1 and CDR2 from the germline V gene are DFQATT and SNEGSKA (reference sequence). V gave up 0 bases and J gave up 3 bases, with 3 bases separating them. CDR3 length equals 11 residues. CDR3 sequence reads: CSAREVYEQYF. The CDR3 DNA follows: TGCAGTGCTAGAGAAGTCTACGAGCAGTACTTC.

The rearrangement links TRBV12-3 or TRBV12-4 to TRBJ1-1; D gene unclear. This CDR3 is 13 amino acids long. V lost 4 bases, J lost 6 bases, and 12 bases lay in between. CDR3 nucleotides: TGTGCCAGCAGTTGGAAGGGAATGTCTGAAGCTTTCTTT. It encodes CASSWKGMSEAFF.

The V and J genes are TRBV4-3 and TRBJ2-3; 10 bases are a match to TRBD2. In germline, CDR1 is LGHNA, CDR2 YSLEER. V gave up 3 bases and J gave up 1 base; unmatched junction bases: 4. CDR3 length: 16 amino acids. The CDR3 reads CASSQVSGGRTDTQYF. The CDR3 region has the DNA TGCGCCAGCAGCCAGGTTAGCGGGGGGCGCACAGATACGCAGTATTTT.

J is TRBJ1-6 and V is TRBV6-5; D is undetermined. The V gene lost 3 bases and the J gene lost 10 bases, with 7 bases spanning the gap. The CDR3 extends over 12 amino acids. CDR1 MNHEY and CDR2 SVGAGI come from the germline V gene. CDR3 sequence reads: CASSYRFSPLHF. DNA for the CDR3: TGTGCCAGCAGTTATCGGTTCTCACCCCTCCACTTT.

There are a few counts of this clonotype. J is TRBJ2-7 and V is TRBV12-3 or TRBV12-4; tentatively, D is TRBD1 (6 bases). Trimming removed 3 bases from V and 1 base from J, with 10 bases in between. The CDR3 is made up of 14 amino acids. Written as DNA, the CDR3 is TGTGCCAGCAGTTTGCAGGGGATATCCTACGAGCAGTACTTC. Its translation is CASSLQGISYEQYF.

This chain uses TRBV20-1 with TRBJ1-1, with D tentatively TRBD1 (6 bases). Germline V CDR1 and CDR2: DFQATT, SNEGSKA (reference sequence). Trimming left V 3 bases short and J 0 bases short, with 14 bases between. This CDR3 is 15 amino acids long. The CDR3 region has the DNA TGCAGTGCTAGTGACATGAGGGGGATGAACACTGAAGCTTTCTTT. Its protein product is CSASDMRGMNTEAFF.

This clonotype was detected ten times or more. The genes are TRBV12-3 or TRBV12-4 and TRBJ1-5, with D possibly being TRBD1 (6 bases). V lost 2 bases and J lost 7, with 12 bases in between. The length of the CDR3 is 14 residues. CDR3 region: CASSLNRGSQPQHF. CDR3 DNA sequence: TGTGCCAGCAGTTTAAATAGGGGGTCACAGCCCCAGCATTTT.

This clonotype was recorded a few times. The gene calls are TRBV10-3 and TRBJ2-1; 9 bases map to TRBD2. CDR1 is ENHRY and CDR2 is SYGVKD in the germline V gene. This CDR3 contains 13 residues. V was pared by 5 bases and J by 7 bases, with 3 bases of the junction left unmatched. The CDR3 sequence is CAISNLAGNEQFF. The CDR3, as DNA: TGTGCCATCAGTAACCTAGCGGGAAATGAGCAGTTCTTC.

The rearrangement links TRBV5-1 to TRBJ1-1; possibly TRBD1 for D (6 bases). The CDR3 is 14 amino acids. Per the germline V gene, CDR1 is SGHRS and CDR2 is YFSETQ. V lost 5 bases and J lost 4, with 15 bases in between. The CDR3 bases are TGCGCCAGCAGTCCACAGGGACCCGGCACTGAAGCTTTCTTT. As protein: CASSPQGPGTEAFF.

The chain carries TRBV9 and TRBJ1-1; D is uncertain. Trimming left V 3 bases short and J 0 bases short, with 12 bases between. Germline CDR1 and CDR2: SGDLS and YYNGEE. This CDR3 is built from 15 residues. The CDR3 bases are TGTGCCAGCAGCGCAGCAGAATATATGAACACTGAAGCTTTCTTT. Protein: CASSAAEYMNTEAFF.

CDR3 loop: CAWSVRFREKLFF. CDR3 in DNA: TGTGCCTGGAGTGTCCGCTTTAGGGAAAAACTGTTTTTT. V is TRBV30 and J is TRBJ1-4; D not resolved. V gave up 0 bases and J gave up 8 bases, with 10 bases separating them. CDR3 length: 13 amino acids. The germline CDR1 and CDR2 sequences are GTSNPN and SVGIG (reference sequence).

The chain recombines TRBV15 with TRBJ2-7; 8 nucleotides agree with TRBD1. CDR3 length: 14 residues. V shed 5 bases and J 5 bases; nucleotides not matched to a gene: 8. Germline V gene data show CDR1 as LNHNV and CDR2 as YYDKDF (reference sequence). DNA of the CDR3: TGTGCCACCAGCCCCGGGACAGGAATCCACGAGCAGTACTTC. It codes for CATSPGTGIHEQYF.